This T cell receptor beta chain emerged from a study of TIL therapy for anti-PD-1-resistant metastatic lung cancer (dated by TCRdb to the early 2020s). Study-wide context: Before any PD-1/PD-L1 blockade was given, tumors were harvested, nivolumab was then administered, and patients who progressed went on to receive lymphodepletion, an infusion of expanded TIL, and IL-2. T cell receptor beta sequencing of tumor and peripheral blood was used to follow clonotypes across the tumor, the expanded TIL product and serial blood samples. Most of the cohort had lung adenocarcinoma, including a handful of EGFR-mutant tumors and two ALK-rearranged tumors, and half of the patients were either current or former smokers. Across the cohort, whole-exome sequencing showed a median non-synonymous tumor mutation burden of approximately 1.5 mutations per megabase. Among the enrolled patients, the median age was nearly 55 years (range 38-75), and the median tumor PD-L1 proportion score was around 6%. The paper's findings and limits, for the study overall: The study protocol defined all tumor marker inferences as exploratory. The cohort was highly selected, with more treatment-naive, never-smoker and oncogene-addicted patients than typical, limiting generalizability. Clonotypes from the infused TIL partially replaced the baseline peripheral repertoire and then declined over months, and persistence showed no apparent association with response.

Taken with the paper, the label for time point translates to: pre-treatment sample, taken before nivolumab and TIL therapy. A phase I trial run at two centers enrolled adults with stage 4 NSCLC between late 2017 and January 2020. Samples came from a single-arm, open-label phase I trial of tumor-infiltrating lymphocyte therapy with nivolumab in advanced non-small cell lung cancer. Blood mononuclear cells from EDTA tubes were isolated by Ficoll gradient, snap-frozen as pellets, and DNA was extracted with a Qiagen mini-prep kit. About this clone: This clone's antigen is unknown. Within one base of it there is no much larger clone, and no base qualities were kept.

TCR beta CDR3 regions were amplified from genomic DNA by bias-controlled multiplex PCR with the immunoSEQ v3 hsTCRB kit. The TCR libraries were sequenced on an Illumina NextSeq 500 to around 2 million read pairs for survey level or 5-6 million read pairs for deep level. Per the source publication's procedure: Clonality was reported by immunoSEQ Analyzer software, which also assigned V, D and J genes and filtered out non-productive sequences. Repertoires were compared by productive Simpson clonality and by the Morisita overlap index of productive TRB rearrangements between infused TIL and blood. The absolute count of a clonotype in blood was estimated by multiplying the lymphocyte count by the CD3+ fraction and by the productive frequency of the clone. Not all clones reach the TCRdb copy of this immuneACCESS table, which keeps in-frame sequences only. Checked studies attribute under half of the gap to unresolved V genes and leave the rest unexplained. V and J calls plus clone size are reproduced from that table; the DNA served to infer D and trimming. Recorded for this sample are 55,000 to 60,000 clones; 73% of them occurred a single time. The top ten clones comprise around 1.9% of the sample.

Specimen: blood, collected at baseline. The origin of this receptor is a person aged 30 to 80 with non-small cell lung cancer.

The CDR3 protein: CASSPRDVAYF. Here is the DNA: TGTGCCAGCAGCCCCCGGGACGTCGCGTACTTC. The V and J genes are TRBV7-9 and TRBJ2-5; the D gene may be TRBD1 or TRBD2, since each aligns over 5 bases. In the germline V gene (reference sequence), CDR1 corresponds to SEHNR and CDR2 to FQNEAQ. There are 11 amino acids in the CDR3, from cysteine to phenylalanine inclusive. The CDR3 DNA has 33 bases and is translated from base 1. The trim is 5 bases for V and 13 bases for J, with a gap of 14 bases between the germline ends.